This T cell receptor (beta chain) came from a study of T cells in Graves' hyperthyroidism and ophthalmopathy. With 0 bases removed from V and 1 base from J, the gap between germline ends came to 6 bases. Germline V lookup: CDR1 LGHDT, CDR2 YNNKEL (reference sequence). This CDR3 is built from 14 residues. Amplification of TCR beta CDR3 regions was performed using RNA transcripts as template. A set of HTBI primers served as the primers for a first-round RT-PCR of the TCR CDR3. TCRdb recomputed calls from the multiplex PCR reads with MiXCR, one row per CDR3 protein. The table shows fewer than 900,000 distinct CDR3 sequences, with about 17% occurring only once. This clonotype was counted many times.

This sequence was found in a woman aged 45-60 years with Graves' hyperthyroidism that later progressed to Graves' ophthalmopathy. Source material: blood. The chain combines TRBV3-1 with TRBJ1-2; D unclear. The CDR3 DNA follows: TGTGCCAGCAGCCAAGAGATGGGTAACTATGGCTACACCTTC. Its translation is CASSQEMGNYGYTF.